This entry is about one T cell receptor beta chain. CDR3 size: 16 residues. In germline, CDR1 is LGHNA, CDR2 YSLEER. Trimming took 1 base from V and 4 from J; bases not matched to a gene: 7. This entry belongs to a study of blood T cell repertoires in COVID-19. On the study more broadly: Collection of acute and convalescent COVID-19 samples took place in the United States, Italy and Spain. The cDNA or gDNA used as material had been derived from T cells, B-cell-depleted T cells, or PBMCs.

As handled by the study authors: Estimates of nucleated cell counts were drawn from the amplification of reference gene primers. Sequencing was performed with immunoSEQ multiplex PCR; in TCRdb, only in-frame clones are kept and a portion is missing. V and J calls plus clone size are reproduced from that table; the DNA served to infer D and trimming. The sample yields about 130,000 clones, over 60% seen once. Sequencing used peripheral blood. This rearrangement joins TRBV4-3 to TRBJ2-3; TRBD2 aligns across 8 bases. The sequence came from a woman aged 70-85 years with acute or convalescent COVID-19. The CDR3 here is CASSQARGGGADTQYF. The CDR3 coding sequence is TGCGCCAGCAGCCAAGCTCGGGGGGGCGGCGCAGATACGCAGTATTTT.